Below, 27 T cell receptor beta chains from the same sample are listed, as sequenced in a study of tumor-infiltrating lymphocytes in primary liver carcinoma. Unsorted bulk tissue (about 19-33 mg) underwent RNA and DNA co-extraction. From 500 ng total RNA, TCR beta cDNA was generated with a primer in the constant region. Libraries of TCR beta came from three nested multiplex PCR rounds with slightly modified ARM-PCR. The first two PCR rounds used TRBV1-TRBV30 primers with a Cbeta primer, nine to eleven cycles each. Each CDR3 protein gets one entry after TCRdb re-called the multiplex PCR reads with MiXCR. The sample lists approximately 190,000 distinct CDR3 sequences; approximately 86% were seen once. Sequenced material: tumor tissue from primary liver carcinoma. The receptors were gathered from a man aged 35 to 55 with primary liver carcinoma and hepatitis B virus infection.

The chain carries TRBV29-1 and TRBJ2-7, with unresolved D. V shed 0 bases and J shed 7 bases, with 19 bases lying between them. CDR1 and CDR2 (germline): SQVTM, ANQGSEA. The CDR3 length is 15 residues. The CDR3 loop is CSVEDPRCPCREQYF. For the CDR3, the DNA is TGCAGCGTTGAAGATCCGCGGTGCCCCTGCAGGGAGCAGTACTTC.

As for this clonotype: Sequence at one end of the junction differs from germline and may be a read error. This chain uses TRBV30 with TRBJ1-4; a possible D gene is TRBD1 (5 bases). Germline lookup yields CDR1 GTSNPN and CDR2 SVGIG (reference sequence). The CDR3 sequence is 13 residues long. The CDR3 here is CDWSNQGREKLFF. The CDR3 DNA is TGTGACTGGAGTAACCAGGGACGTGAAAAACTGTTCTTT.

Details on this clonotype: Possible read error: a much larger clone is one base away. Since no conserved phenylalanine or tryptophan closes the CDR3, a read error is the likely cause. The CDR3 loop is CASSRDREQYL. The CDR3 DNA is TGCGCCAGCAGCCGTGACAGGGAGCAGTACTTA. The gene calls are TRBV5-1 and TRBJ2-7, with D perhaps TRBD1 (6 bases). V was shortened by 4 bases and J by 7 bases, with 9 bases between the two germline ends. Germline lookup yields CDR1 SGHRS and CDR2 YFSETQ. CDR3 length: 11 amino acids.

Points on this clonotype: It is likely a read error, because the conserved phenylalanine at the end of the CDR3 is missing. The DNA is left out, because the CDR3 cannot be placed on it with certainty; the CDR3 is given as TCRdb lists it. The chain recombines TRBV10-2 with TRBJ2-3; the table's D call, TRBD2, was not checked against the DNA. Both ends counted, the CDR3 spans 15 residues. The V gene's germline CDR1 is WSHSY and CDR2 SAAADI. The CDR3 spells CASSESKAGVDTQCY.

Points on this clonotype: The junction does not match germline at one end; this may be a read error. This sequence joins TRBV4-1 and TRBJ2-2, with D perhaps TRBD2 (6 bases). Germline lookup yields CDR1 MGHRA and CDR2 YSYEKL. This CDR3 spans 13 amino acids. Here the CDR3 DNA reads TGCGCCAGCAGCCACGCCGTAGTCCGGGAGCAGTTTTTT. Encoded protein: CASSHAVVREQFF.

For this clonotype: At one of its ends the junction is not consistent with the germline gene, which may arise from a read error. The V gene is TRBV6-6, the J gene TRBJ2-5, with D unresolved. The length of the CDR3 is 14 residues. Per germline, CDR1 MNHNY and CDR2 SVGAGI (reference sequence). The CDR3 DNA follows: TGCGGCAGCAGTTACGGCCCTCACGACGGGACCCAGTACTTC. Amino acid sequence: CGSSYGPHDGTQYF.

On this clonotype itself: One end of the junction does not line up with germline, which may come from a read error. The V and J genes are TRBV28 and TRBJ2-3, with 10 bases identical to TRBD2. This CDR3 has 16 amino acids. Germline V CDR1 and CDR2: MDHEN, SYDVKM. The CDR3 sequence is CTSLEGAGGSTDTQYF. CDR3 coding DNA: TGTACCAGCCTGGAAGGAGCGGGAGGGAGCACAGATACGCAGTATTTT.

A remark on this clonotype: The final CDR3 position lacks the conserved phenylalanine or tryptophan, pointing to a likely read error. The chain has TRBV6-2 or TRBV6-3 and TRBJ2-5; 10 bases map to TRBD1. This CDR3 contains 12 residues. Germline V gene data show CDR1 as MNHEY and CDR2 as SVGEGT. Trimming at V came to 10 bases and at J to 5 bases, leaving 4 bases not matched to a gene. Here the CDR3 DNA reads TGTGCCACCCAGACAGGGGGCGAGACCCAGTACTCC. Protein product: CATQTGGETQYS.

This chain joins TRBV20-1 and TRBJ2-7, with D perhaps given as TRBD1 or TRBD2 (5 bases each). The CDR3 sequence is 12 residues long. Deletions cut 6 bases from V and 3 bases from J, with 12 bases between. The germline V gene encodes CDR1 DFQATT and CDR2 SNEGSKA (reference sequence). The CDR3 loop reads CSAGTDFYEQYF. The CDR3 DNA follows: TGCAGTGCCGGGACGGATTTCTACGAGCAGTACTTC.

This clonotype was detected many times. The chain uses TRBV7-9 and TRBJ2-1; TRBD2 matches at 10 bases. Germline V gene lookup returns CDR1 SEHNR and CDR2 FQNEAQ (reference sequence). CDR3 length equals 14 residues. V lost 5 bases, J lost 6 bases, and 4 bases stayed unmatched. CDR3 DNA sequence: TGTGCCAGCAGCGGGACTAGCGTAGGCAATGAGCAGTTCTTC. Translated, it gives CASSGTSVGNEQFF.

About this clonotype itself: Given a much more abundant clone one base away, this may be a read error. The rearrangement joins TRBV5-1 to TRBJ2-2; 7 nucleotides align to TRBD1. Per the germline V gene, CDR1 is SGHRS and CDR2 is YFSETQ. The CDR3 has 15 amino acids. DNA for the CDR3: TGCGCCATCAGCTTCGGGACAGCCAACACCGGGGAGCTGTTTTTT. This translates into CAISFGTANTGELFF.

The chain recombines TRBV11-2 with TRBJ2-5; TRBD1 might be the D (5 bases). In germline, CDR1 is SGHAT, CDR2 FQNNGV. The CDR3 is 15 amino acids. For the CDR3, the DNA is TGTGCGATCAGCTTAGGGGCTGGCGGACAAGAGACCCAGTACTTC. This translates into CAISLGAGGQETQYF.

The sample holds a few counts of this clonotype. At one end the junction does not follow the germline gene, possibly because of a read error. This chain connects TRBV28 to TRBJ2-7; D not certain. Looked up from germline, CDR1 is MDHEN and CDR2 is SYDVKM. There are 14 residues in the CDR3. CDR3 bases: TGTGTCAGCAGTCCCCTGGCGGACCAGAGAGTCGAATACTTC. Protein sequence: CVSSPLADQRVEYF.

About this clonotype itself: The CDR3 does not end in the conserved phenylalanine or tryptophan, so this is likely a read error. The V and J genes are TRBV5-1 and TRBJ2-7; D is possibly TRBD2 (5 bases). V was clipped by 2 bases and J by 9 bases, with 15 bases between them. Germline-derived CDR1 and CDR2 are SGHRS and YFSETQ. This CDR3 is built from 13 residues. The CDR3 nucleotides are TGCGCCAGCAGCTTAGAGGGAGTAGACGGGCAGTACTTA. Translated: CASSLEGVDGQYL.

For this clonotype: A clone one base away is much larger, so this may be a read error. This chain uses TRBV6-2 or TRBV6-3 with TRBJ1-5; D is possibly TRBD1 (5 bases). This CDR3 spans 14 amino acids. Trimming left V 11 bases short and J 3 bases short, with 17 bases between. Germline CDR1 is MNHEY and CDR2 is SVGEGT. Here the CDR3 reads CAGGSGGTNQPQHF. The CDR3 nucleotides are TGTGCCGGCGGTTCCGGGGGAACCAATCAGCCCCAGCATTTT.

The chain carries TRBV29-1 and TRBJ2-7; D is ambiguous. Germline CDR1 is SQVTM and CDR2 is ANQGSEA. This CDR3 has 14 amino acids. Between the trimmed V and J ends, which lost 7 bases and 0 bases, there was a span of 16 bases. The CDR3 protein is CSARGRRSSYEQYF. CDR3 DNA: TGCAGCGCAAGAGGTCGACGGAGCTCCTACGAGCAGTACTTC.

This chain links TRBV11-2 with TRBJ2-1; no definite D call. Germline V gene sequence: CDR1 SGHAT, CDR2 FQNNGV. The V end lost 6 bases, the J end lost 7 bases, and 13 bases lay between the germline ends. This CDR3 region has 13 residues. CDR3 nucleotides: TGTGCCAGCAGTCTAGATAACGGTAATGAGCAGTTCTTC. Its protein product is CASSLDNGNEQFF.

Worth noting for this clonotype: One junction end disagrees with the germline gene, perhaps due to a read error. For the CDR3, the DNA is TGTCCCAGCAGCTTACCCGGACTAGCGGGAGTGCCCGGGGAGCTGTTTTTT. Translation gives CPSSLPGLAGVPGELFF. This sequence joins TRBV7-9 and TRBJ2-2; 13 bases are shared with TRBD2. Germline values: CDR1 SEHNR, CDR2 FQNEAQ (reference sequence). The CDR3 extends over 17 amino acids.

As concerns this clonotype: One end of the junction fails to match germline, which may point to a read error. The chain joins TRBV29-1 to TRBJ2-7; either TRBD1 or TRBD2 may fit D (5 bases each). The germline CDR1 and CDR2 sequences are SQVTM and ANQGSEA. The CDR3 has 16 residues. The chain's CDR3 is CSATTSGTGTPYGQYF. The CDR3 DNA reads TGCAGCGCCACGACATCTGGGACCGGCACCCCCTACGGGCAGTACTTC.

This clonotype was observed many times. The chain recombines TRBV7-9 with TRBJ1-1; D unresolved. V was cut by 2 bases and J by 1 base, with 8 bases left in between. This CDR3 is 14 amino acids long. The germline CDR1 and CDR2 sequences are SEHNR and FQNEAQ (reference sequence). Written as DNA, the CDR3 is TGTGCCAGCAGCTTAAGGTCGGGGAACACTGAAGCTTTCTTT. Translated: CASSLRSGNTEAFF.

A note on this clonotype: One end of the junction does not line up with germline, which may come from a read error. The chain uses TRBV12-3 or TRBV12-4 and TRBJ1-1; possible D gene TRBD1, 5 bases. This CDR3 is built from 14 residues. The CDR3 region has the DNA TGTGCCAGCAGGACCTCCGCTTTAGGGGCTGAAGCTTTATTT. It translates to CASRTSALGAEALF.

The J gene is TRBJ2-6, the V gene TRBV5-1; D is unresolved. The germline V gene encodes CDR1 SGHRS and CDR2 YFSETQ. V dropped 9 bases and J dropped 7 bases, with 14 bases sitting between them. CDR3 length: 13 residues. The CDR3 DNA reads as TGCGCCAACCAAACGGAAGGTGCCAACGTCCTGACTTTC. It specifies CANQTEGANVLTF.

Details on this clonotype: Mismatch with germline at one junction end may stem from a read error. V usage is TRBV11-2 and J usage is TRBJ2-5; 8 nucleotides match TRBD1. The CDR3 runs to 15 residues. Germline CDR1 SGHAT, CDR2 FQNNGV. CDR3 sequence (DNA): TGTACCAGCAGCTTAATCAGGGGGCGCCTAGAGACCCAGTACTTC. The encoded protein is CTSSLIRGRLETQYF.

Note on this clonotype: Mismatch with germline at one junction end may stem from a read error. J is TRBJ1-2 and V is TRBV11-1; D is ambiguous. The CDR3 runs 12 residues. CDR1 and CDR2 from the germline V gene are SGHAT and FQDESV (reference sequence). The CDR3, as DNA: TGTGCCAGCCGCTTATGGCCGAGCGGCTACACCTTC. Translation: CASRLWPSGYTF.

The chain is built from TRBV18 and TRBJ2-1, with D perhaps TRBD1 or TRBD2 (7 bases each). The V gene's germline CDR1 is KGHSH and CDR2 LQKENI. The CDR3 sequence is 14 residues long. Trimming took 5 bases from V and 5 from J, leaving 13 bases between them. CDR3 sequence reads: CASSATGRDNEQFF. DNA for the CDR3: TGTGCCAGCTCAGCGACAGGGAGGGACAATGAGCAGTTCTTC.

Regarding this clonotype: The junction departs from germline at one end; a sequencing error may be responsible. The V call is TRBV6-2 or TRBV6-3, the J call TRBJ2-6, with TRBD2 identical over 12 bases. The CDR3 is 18 amino acids. Germline lookup yields CDR1 MNHEY and CDR2 SVGEGT. CDR3 amino acids: CASSTLAGGNSGVNLLTF. The CDR3 DNA follows: TGTGCCAGCAGTACCCTAGCGGGAGGGAACTCTGGGGTCAACCTCCTGACTTTC.

In regard to this clonotype: Germline and junction disagree at one end, which may indicate a read error. The V and J genes are TRBV29-1 and TRBJ1-5; D is possibly TRBD1 (6 bases). Germline V gene lookup returns CDR1 SQVTM and CDR2 ANQGSEA. CDR3 size: 13 residues. CDR3 region: CSIVGQMNQPRHF. The CDR3 region has the DNA TGCAGCATTGTCGGACAGATGAATCAGCCCCGGCATTTT.